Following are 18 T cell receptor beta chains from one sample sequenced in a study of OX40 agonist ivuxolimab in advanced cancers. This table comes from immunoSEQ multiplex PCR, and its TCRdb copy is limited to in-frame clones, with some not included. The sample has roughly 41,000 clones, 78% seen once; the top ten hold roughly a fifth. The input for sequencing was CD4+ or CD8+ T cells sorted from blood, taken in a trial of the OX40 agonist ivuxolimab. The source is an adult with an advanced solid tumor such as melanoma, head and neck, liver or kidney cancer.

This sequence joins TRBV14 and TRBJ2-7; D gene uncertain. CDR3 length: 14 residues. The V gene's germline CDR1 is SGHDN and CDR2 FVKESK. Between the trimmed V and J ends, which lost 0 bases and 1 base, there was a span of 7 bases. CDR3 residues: CASSQDQQSYEQYF. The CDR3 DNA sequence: TGTGCCAGCAGCCAAGATCAACAGTCCTACGAGCAGTACTTC.

The CDR3 DNA is TGCGCCAGCACCTATTATAAGGCCCCCTACGAGCAGTACTTC. This gives the protein CASTYYKAPYEQYF. This chain links TRBV5-1 with TRBJ2-7; D is uncertain. This CDR3 has 14 amino acids. Per germline, CDR1 SGHRS and CDR2 YFSETQ. V was pared by 6 bases and J by 2 bases, with 15 bases between.

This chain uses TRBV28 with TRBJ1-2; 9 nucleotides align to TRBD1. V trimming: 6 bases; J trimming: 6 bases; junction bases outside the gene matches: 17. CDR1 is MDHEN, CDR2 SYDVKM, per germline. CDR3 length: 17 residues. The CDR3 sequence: CASRTNLLDRGLHGYTF. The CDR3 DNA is TGTGCCAGCAGGACTAACCTTTTGGACAGGGGTCTTCATGGCTACACCTTC.

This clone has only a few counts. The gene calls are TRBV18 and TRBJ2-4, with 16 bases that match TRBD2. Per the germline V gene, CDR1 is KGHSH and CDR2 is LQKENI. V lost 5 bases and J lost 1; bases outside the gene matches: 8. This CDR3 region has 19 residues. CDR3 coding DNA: TGTGCCAGCTCAGCTTCGGGACTAGCGGGAGGGCCGGCCAAAAACATTCAGTACTTC. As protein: CASSASGLAGGPAKNIQYF.

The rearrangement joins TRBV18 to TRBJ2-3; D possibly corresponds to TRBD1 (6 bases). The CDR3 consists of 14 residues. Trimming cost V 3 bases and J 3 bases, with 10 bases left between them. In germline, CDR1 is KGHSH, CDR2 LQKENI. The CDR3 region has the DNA TGTGCCAGCTCACCTGGGGGCCAGACAGATACGCAGTATTTT. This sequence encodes CASSPGGQTDTQYF.

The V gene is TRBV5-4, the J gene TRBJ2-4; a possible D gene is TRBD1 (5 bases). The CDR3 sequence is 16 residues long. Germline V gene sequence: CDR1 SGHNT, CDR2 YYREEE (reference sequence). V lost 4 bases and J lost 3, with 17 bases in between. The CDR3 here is CASSPDPGQGKNIQYF. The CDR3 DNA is TGTGCCAGCAGCCCTGATCCCGGGCAGGGCAAAAACATTCAGTACTTC.

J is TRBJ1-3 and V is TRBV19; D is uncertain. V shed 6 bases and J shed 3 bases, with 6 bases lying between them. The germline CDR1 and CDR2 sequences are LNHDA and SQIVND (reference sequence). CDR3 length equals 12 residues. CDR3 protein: CASSTIGNTIYF. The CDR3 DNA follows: TGTGCCAGTAGCACGATTGGAAACACCATATATTTT.

CDR3 sequence (DNA): TGCAGTGCTCCCGACGGATACGAGCAGTACTTC. This encodes CSAPDGYEQYF. This chain links TRBV20-1 with TRBJ2-7; D is uncertain. Trimming removed 5 bases at V and 4 bases at J, with 9 bases between. Germline V lookup: CDR1 DFQATT, CDR2 SNEGSKA (reference sequence). This CDR3 spans 11 amino acids.

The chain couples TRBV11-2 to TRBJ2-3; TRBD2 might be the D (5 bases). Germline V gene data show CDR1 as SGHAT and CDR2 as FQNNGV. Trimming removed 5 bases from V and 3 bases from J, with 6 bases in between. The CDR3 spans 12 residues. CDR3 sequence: CASSPGTDTQYF. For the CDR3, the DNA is TGTGCCAGCAGCCCGGGGACAGATACGCAGTATTTT.

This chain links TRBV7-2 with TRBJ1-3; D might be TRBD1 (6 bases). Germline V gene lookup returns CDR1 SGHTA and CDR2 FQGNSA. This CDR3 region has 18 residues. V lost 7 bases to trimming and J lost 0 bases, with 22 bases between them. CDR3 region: CASTLGTPGQNSGNTIYF. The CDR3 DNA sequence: TGTGCCAGCACCCTAGGTACCCCGGGACAAAACTCTGGAAACACCATATATTTT. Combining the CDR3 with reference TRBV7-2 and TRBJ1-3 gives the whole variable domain GAGVSQSPSNKVTEKGKDVELRCDPISGHTALYWYRQSLGQGLEFLIYFQGNSAPDKSGLPSDRFSAERTGGSVSTLTIQRTQQEDSAVYLCASTLGTPGQNSGNTIYFGEGSWLTVV.

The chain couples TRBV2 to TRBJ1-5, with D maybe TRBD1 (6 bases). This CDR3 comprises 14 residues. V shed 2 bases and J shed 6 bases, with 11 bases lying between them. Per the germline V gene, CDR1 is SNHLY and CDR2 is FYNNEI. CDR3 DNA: TGTGCCAGCAGTGAAAGTCCAGGGGCTCAGCCCCAGCATTTT. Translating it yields CASSESPGAQPQHF.

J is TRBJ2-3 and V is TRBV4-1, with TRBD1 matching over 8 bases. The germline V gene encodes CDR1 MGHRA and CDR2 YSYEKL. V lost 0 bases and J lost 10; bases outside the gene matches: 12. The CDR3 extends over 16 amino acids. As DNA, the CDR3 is TGCGCCAGCAGCCAAGAAGGGGGGACAGGTTGGACCCCGCAGTATTTT. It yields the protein CASSQEGGTGWTPQYF.

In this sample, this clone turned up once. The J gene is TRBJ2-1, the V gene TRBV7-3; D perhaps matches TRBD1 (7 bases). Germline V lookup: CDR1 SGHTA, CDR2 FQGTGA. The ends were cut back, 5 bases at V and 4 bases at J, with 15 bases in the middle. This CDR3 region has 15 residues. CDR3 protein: CASSPAGGTYNEQFF. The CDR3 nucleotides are TGTGCCAGCAGCCCCGCAGGGGGGACTTACAATGAGCAGTTCTTC.

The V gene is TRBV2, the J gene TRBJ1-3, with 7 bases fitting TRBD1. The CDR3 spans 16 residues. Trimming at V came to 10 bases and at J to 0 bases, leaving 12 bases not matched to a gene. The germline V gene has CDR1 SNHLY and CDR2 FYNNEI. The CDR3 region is CATKIRTGDSGNTIYF. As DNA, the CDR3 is TGTGCCACCAAAATTCGGACAGGTGACTCTGGAAACACCATATATTTT.

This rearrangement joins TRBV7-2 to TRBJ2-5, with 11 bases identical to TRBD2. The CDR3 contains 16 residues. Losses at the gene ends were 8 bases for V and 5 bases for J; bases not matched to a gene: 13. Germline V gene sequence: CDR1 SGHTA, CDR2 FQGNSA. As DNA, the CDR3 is TGTGCCAGCCGTGACCAGACTAGCGGGACCAGGGAGACCCAGTACTTC. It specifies CASRDQTSGTRETQYF.

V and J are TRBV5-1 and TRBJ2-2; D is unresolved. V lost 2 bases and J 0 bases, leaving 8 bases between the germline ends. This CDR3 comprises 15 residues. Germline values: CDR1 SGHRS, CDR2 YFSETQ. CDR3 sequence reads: CASSFWGSNTGELFF. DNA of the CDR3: TGCGCCAGCAGCTTCTGGGGATCGAACACCGGGGAGCTGTTTTTT.

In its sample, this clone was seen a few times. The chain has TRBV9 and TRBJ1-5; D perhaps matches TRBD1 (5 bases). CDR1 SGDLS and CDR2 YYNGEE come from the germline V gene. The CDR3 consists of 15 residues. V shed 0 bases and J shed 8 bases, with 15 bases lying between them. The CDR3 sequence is CASSVALGAFEPQHF. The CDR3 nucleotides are TGTGCCAGCAGCGTAGCTTTAGGGGCTTTCGAGCCCCAGCATTTT.

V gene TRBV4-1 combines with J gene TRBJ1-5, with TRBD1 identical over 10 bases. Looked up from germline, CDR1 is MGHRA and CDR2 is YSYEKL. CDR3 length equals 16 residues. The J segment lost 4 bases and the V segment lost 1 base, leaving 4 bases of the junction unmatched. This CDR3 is CASSQGGQGQNQPQHF. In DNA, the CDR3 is TGCGCCAGCAGCCAAGGGGGACAGGGGCAAAATCAGCCCCAGCATTTT.